This TCR beta chain appears in the sequencing data of a study of T cell changes during pregnancy in multiple sclerosis. The CDR3 extends over 15 amino acids. From germline, CDR1 is MRHNA and CDR2 SNTAGT. V was pared by 2 bases and J by 4 bases, with 4 bases of the junction left unmatched. Generated by immunoSEQ multiplex PCR, the TCRdb table keeps only in-frame clones and is missing some. The sample records around 75,000 clones, 70% to 90% being singletons. This receptor was taken from a female donor in good health, enrolled as a control in a pregnancy study. J is TRBJ1-2 and V is TRBV6-4, with 10 bases fitting TRBD1. The source material was peripheral blood, sampled in the first trimester of pregnancy. CDR3 in amino acids: CASSDPGTGAYGYTF. The CDR3 DNA sequence: TGTGCCAGCAGTGACCCCGGGACAGGGGCCTATGGCTACACCTTC.